The next 19 T cell receptor beta chains were all read from a single sample in a study of Ad26.COV2.S vaccination and SARS-CoV-2 variants. Treatment reported: approximately 18 received Ad26.COV2.S at low or high dose, single or two shots; about 5 received placebo; per-sample allocation not given. The study sampled participants on day 63 after the first vaccine or placebo injection. TCRdb's table, derived via immunoSEQ multiplex PCR, lists solely in-frame clones and lacks some. The repertoire has about 440,000 clones, roughly 87% of them found once; the top ten carry around 4.2%. Sequences were derived from peripheral blood, sampled in a trial of Ad26.COV2.S vaccine versus placebo. The receptors shown here come from a person between 18 and 60 years old who received the Ad26.COV2.S COVID-19 vaccine or a placebo.

V is TRBV6-2 or TRBV6-3 and J is TRBJ1-5, with D perhaps TRBD1 (6 bases). The CDR3 consists of 14 residues. V gave up 5 bases and J gave up 3 bases, with 11 bases separating them. Germline CDR1 and CDR2: MNHEY and SVGEGT. CDR3 sequence reads: CASSRGGYNQPQHF. The CDR3 bases are TGTGCCAGCAGTCGAGGGGGTTACAATCAGCCCCAGCATTTT.

The gene calls are TRBV6-5 and TRBJ1-4; TRBD1 agrees at 7 bases. This CDR3 is built from 14 residues. The trim removed 4 bases at V and 4 bases at J, leaving 3 bases unmatched. CDR1 and CDR2 from the germline V gene are MNHEY and SVGAGI. This chain's CDR3 is CASSSGTVNEKLFF. The CDR3 DNA sequence: TGTGCCAGCAGTTCCGGGACAGTTAATGAAAAACTGTTTTTT.

The chain is built from TRBV27 and TRBJ2-7, with D tentatively TRBD1 or TRBD2 (7 bases each). The CDR3 covers 13 residues. Deletions cut 6 bases from V and 7 bases from J, with 16 bases between. The germline gives CDR1 MNHEY, CDR2 SMNVEV (reference sequence). CDR3 nucleotide sequence: TGTGCCAGCAGGCCAGGGGGGAGGGCTGAGCAGTACTTC. The encoded protein is CASRPGGRAEQYF.

The chain employs TRBV20-1 and TRBJ1-5, with D possibly being TRBD1 (5 bases). The length of the CDR3 is 12 residues. The ends were cut back, 3 bases at V and 9 bases at J, with 12 bases in the middle. CDR1 DFQATT and CDR2 SNEGSKA come from the germline V gene (reference sequence). The CDR3 region is CSASFTGPPQHF. The DNA of the CDR3 is TGCAGTGCTAGTTTTACAGGACCGCCCCAGCATTTT.

V is TRBV30 and J is TRBJ2-1; TRBD2 is a possible D gene (6 bases). The germline gives CDR1 GTSNPN, CDR2 SVGIG (reference sequence). The V and J ends lost 2 bases and 2 bases respectively, with 13 bases between them. The CDR3 is 15 amino acids. The CDR3 sequence is CAWSIFSGTYNEQFF. CDR3 coding DNA: TGTGCCTGGAGTATCTTTAGCGGTACCTACAATGAGCAGTTCTTC.

V is TRBV6-2 or TRBV6-3 and J is TRBJ2-1; the D is unclear. The CDR3 sequence is 14 residues long. V dropped 0 bases and J dropped 6 bases, with 9 bases sitting between them. Germline values: CDR1 MNHEY, CDR2 SVGEGT. The CDR3 loop is CASSYSNRPNEQFF. The DNA of the CDR3 is TGTGCCAGCAGTTACTCGAACAGACCCAATGAGCAGTTCTTC.

This clone was seen only once. In the same sample, other DNA sequences code for this CDR3. J is TRBJ2-1 and V is TRBV19; D gene uncertain. Trimming left V 1 base short and J 10 bases short, with 5 bases between. Germline V lookup: CDR1 LNHDA, CDR2 SQIVND (reference sequence). This CDR3 has 11 amino acids. The CDR3 DNA reads as TGTGCCAGTAGTATAGCGAGGGAGCAGTTCTTC. This gives the protein CASSIAREQFF.

This chain connects TRBV14 to TRBJ2-7, with D unclear. This CDR3 region has 14 residues. Germline CDR1 and CDR2: SGHDN and FVKESK. V was cut by 0 bases and J by 5 bases, with 11 bases left in between. Written as DNA, the CDR3 is TGTGCCAGCAGCCAAGATAGGGTCAGCCACGAGCAGTACTTC. This encodes CASSQDRVSHEQYF.

V is TRBV3-1 (or the pseudogene TRBV3-2) and J is TRBJ2-7; D possibly corresponds to TRBD2 (5 bases). The CDR3 consists of 15 residues. Germline lookup yields CDR1 LGHDT and CDR2 YNNKEL (reference sequence). V dropped 0 bases and J dropped 5 bases, with 14 bases sitting between them. DNA for the CDR3: TGTGCCAGCAGCCAAGATAGTCCGTCAGCGGACGAGCAGTACTTC. Translated: CASSQDSPSADEQYF.

V usage is TRBV2 and J usage is TRBJ2-1; D gene ambiguous. V lost 6 bases to trimming and J lost 5 bases, with 17 bases between them. CDR1 SNHLY and CDR2 FYNNEI come from the germline V gene. The CDR3 has 15 amino acids. CDR3 region: CASSLDGPLNNEQFF. As DNA, the CDR3 is TGTGCCAGCAGCCTTGACGGACCCCTCAACAATGAGCAGTTCTTC.

This clone occurred once. The rearrangement uses TRBV28 and TRBJ1-1; D gene uncertain. V dropped 6 bases and J dropped 1 base, with 12 bases sitting between them. Germline V gene lookup returns CDR1 MDHEN and CDR2 SYDVKM. The CDR3 loop spans 14 amino acids. The CDR3 loop is CASRLVLRNTEAFF. CDR3 in DNA: TGTGCCAGCAGGTTAGTCCTCAGGAACACTGAAGCTTTCTTT. The whole variable domain, filled in from reference TRBV28 and TRBJ1-1, reads DVKVTQSSRYLVKRTGEKVFLECVQDMDHENMFWYRQDPGLGLRLIYFSYDVKMKEKGDIPEGYSVSREKKERFSLILESASTNQTSMYLCASRLVLRNTEAFFGQGTRLTVV.

The rearrangement joins TRBV19 to TRBJ2-5; TRBD2 aligns across 9 bases. The CDR3 totals 17 residues. V shed 2 bases, J shed 7 bases, and the junction held 14 bases outside the gene matches. CDR1 and CDR2 from the germline V gene are LNHDA and SQIVND (reference sequence). CDR3 protein: CASSINRGLASPGTQYF. The DNA of the CDR3 is TGTGCCAGTAGTATAAACAGGGGACTAGCATCCCCTGGGACCCAGTACTTC.

This chain connects TRBV5-1 to TRBJ2-6; unclear D gene. This CDR3 region has 15 residues. Trimming stripped 4 bases from V and 0 bases from J, with 8 bases between. Germline-derived CDR1 and CDR2 are SGHRS and YFSETQ. The CDR3 protein is CASSPGNSGANVLTF. CDR3 DNA sequence: TGCGCCAGCAGCCCTGGCAACTCTGGGGCCAACGTCCTGACTTTC.

This CDR3 is CATSRGAGAGNEQFF. As DNA, the CDR3 is TGTGCCACCAGCAGAGGAGCGGGAGCTGGTAATGAGCAGTTCTTC. V is TRBV15 and J is TRBJ2-1; TRBD2 matches at 8 bases. The V gene end was trimmed by 1 base and the J gene end by 7 bases; junction bases not matched to a gene: 6. Germline V gene data show CDR1 as LNHNV and CDR2 as YYDKDF (reference sequence). This CDR3 spans 15 amino acids.

This clone has more than one count but fewer than ten. The J gene is TRBJ1-5, the V gene TRBV6-2 or TRBV6-3; D is unclear. The CDR3 consists of 15 residues. Germline-derived CDR1 and CDR2 are MNHEY and SVGEGT. Trimming removed 4 bases from V and 0 bases from J, with 10 bases in between. This CDR3 reads CASSSEGVSNQPQHF. The CDR3, as DNA: TGTGCCAGCAGTTCCGAGGGAGTTAGCAATCAGCCCCAGCATTTT.

The chain recombines TRBV9 with TRBJ2-7; D ambiguous. The CDR3 is 15 residues long. V lost 4 bases, J lost 3 bases, and 17 bases lay in between. The germline CDR1 and CDR2 sequences are SGDLS and YYNGEE. The CDR3 protein is CASSPQSIRGYEQYF. The CDR3 region has the DNA TGTGCCAGCAGCCCCCAAAGCATAAGAGGCTACGAGCAGTACTTC.

The V call is TRBV15, the J call TRBJ2-1, with a tentative D call TRBD2 (5 bases). CDR3 length: 15 amino acids. Germline values: CDR1 LNHNV, CDR2 YYDKDF (reference sequence). The V end was cut by 7 bases, the J end by 5 bases, with 18 bases between. CDR3 sequence (DNA): TGTGCCACCACCCGAGGAGGACTCTCTAACAATGAGCAGTTCTTC. As protein: CATTRGGLSNNEQFF.

A few counts support this clone. V gene TRBV6-1 combines with J gene TRBJ2-1; the match to TRBD2 covers 8 bases. This CDR3 is 15 amino acids long. V lost 1 base to trimming and J lost 3 bases; unmatched junction nucleotides: 2. Germline V gives CDR1 MNHNS, CDR2 SASEGT. CDR3 sequence: CASSEGAGVYNEQFF. CDR3 DNA: TGTGCCAGCAGTGAAGGAGCGGGAGTCTACAATGAGCAGTTCTTC.

The chain has TRBV29-1 and TRBJ2-1; D is undetermined. Looked up from germline, CDR1 is SQVTM and CDR2 is ANQGSEA. V was pared by 5 bases and J by 2 bases, with 10 bases between. The CDR3 sequence is 13 residues long. CDR3 nucleotide sequence: TGCAGCGTTTTATCAGCACCCTACAATGAGCAGTTCTTC. This codes for CSVLSAPYNEQFF.